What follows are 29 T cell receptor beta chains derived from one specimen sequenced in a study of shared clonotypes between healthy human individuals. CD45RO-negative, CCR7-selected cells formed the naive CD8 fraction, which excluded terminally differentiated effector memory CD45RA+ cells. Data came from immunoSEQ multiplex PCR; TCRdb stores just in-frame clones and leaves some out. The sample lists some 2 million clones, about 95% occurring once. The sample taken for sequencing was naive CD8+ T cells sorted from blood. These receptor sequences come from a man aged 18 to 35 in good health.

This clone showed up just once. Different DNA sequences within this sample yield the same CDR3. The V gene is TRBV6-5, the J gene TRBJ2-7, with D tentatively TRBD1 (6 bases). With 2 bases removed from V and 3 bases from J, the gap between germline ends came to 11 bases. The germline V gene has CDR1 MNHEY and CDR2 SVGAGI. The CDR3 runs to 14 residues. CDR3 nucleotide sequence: TGTGCCAGCAGTTACGGTGCAGGGGACTACGAGCAGTACTTC. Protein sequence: CASSYGAGDYEQYF.

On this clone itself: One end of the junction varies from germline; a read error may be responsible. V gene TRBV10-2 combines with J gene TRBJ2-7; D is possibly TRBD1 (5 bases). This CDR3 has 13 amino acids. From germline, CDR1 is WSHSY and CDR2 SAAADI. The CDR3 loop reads CASSTGPSDEQYF. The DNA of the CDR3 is TGCGCCAGCAGTACAGGCCCCTCCGACGAGCAGTACTTC.

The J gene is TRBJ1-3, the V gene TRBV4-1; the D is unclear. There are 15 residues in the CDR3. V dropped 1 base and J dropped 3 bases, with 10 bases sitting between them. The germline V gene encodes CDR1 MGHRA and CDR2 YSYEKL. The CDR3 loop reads CASSQVPLSGNTIYF. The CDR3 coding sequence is TGCGCCAGCAGCCAAGTCCCACTTAGTGGAAACACCATATATTTT.

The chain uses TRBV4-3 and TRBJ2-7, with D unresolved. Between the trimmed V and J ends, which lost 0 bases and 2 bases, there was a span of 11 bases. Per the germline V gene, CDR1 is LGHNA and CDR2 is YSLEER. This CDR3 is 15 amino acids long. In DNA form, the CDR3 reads TGCGCCAGCAGCCAAGATCGTGAGGAAACCTACGAGCAGTACTTC. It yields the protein CASSQDREETYEQYF.

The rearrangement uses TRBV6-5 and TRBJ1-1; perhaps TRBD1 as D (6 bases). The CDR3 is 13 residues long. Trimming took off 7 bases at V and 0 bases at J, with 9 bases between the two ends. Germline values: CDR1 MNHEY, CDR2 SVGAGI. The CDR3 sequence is CASNGGLNTEAFF. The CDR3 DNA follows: TGTGCCAGCAATGGGGGGCTGAACACTGAAGCTTTCTTT.

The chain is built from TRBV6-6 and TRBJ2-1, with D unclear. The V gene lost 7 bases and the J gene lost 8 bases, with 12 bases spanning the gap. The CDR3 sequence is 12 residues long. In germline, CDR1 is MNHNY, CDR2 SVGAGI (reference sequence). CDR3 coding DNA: TGTGCCAGCAATGACCTGGCCGATGAGCAGTTCTTC. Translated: CASNDLADEQFF.

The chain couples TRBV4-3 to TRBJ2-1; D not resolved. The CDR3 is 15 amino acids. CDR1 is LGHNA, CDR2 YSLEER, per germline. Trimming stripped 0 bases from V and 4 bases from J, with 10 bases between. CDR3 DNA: TGCGCCAGCAGCCAAGAGAAAGTAGGGTACAATGAGCAGTTCTTC. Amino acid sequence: CASSQEKVGYNEQFF.

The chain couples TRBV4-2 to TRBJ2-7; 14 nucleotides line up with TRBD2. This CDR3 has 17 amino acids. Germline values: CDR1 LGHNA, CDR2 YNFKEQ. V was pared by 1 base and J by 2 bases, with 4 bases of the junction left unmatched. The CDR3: CASSQGTSGGLTYEQYF. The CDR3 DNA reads TGTGCCAGCAGCCAAGGGACTAGCGGGGGGCTAACCTACGAGCAGTACTTC.

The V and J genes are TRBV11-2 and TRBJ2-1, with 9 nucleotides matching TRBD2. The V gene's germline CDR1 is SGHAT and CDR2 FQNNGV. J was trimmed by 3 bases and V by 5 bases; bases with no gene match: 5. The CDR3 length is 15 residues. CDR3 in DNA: TGTGCCAGCAGCCCTAGCGGGAACGGCTACAATGAGCAGTTCTTC. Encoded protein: CASSPSGNGYNEQFF.

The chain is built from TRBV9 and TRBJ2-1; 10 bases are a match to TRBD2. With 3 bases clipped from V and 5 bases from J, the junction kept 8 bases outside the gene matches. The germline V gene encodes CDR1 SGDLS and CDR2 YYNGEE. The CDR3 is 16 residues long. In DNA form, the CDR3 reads TGTGCCAGCAGCGCTTCGCTAGCGGGGGCGGACAATGAGCAGTTCTTC. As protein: CASSASLAGADNEQFF.

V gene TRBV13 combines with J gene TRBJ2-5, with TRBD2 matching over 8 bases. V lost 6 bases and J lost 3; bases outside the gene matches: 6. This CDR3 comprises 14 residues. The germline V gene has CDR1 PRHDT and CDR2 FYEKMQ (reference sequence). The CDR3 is CASSFSGVEETQYF. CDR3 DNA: TGTGCCAGCAGTTTTAGCGGGGTGGAAGAGACCCAGTACTTC.

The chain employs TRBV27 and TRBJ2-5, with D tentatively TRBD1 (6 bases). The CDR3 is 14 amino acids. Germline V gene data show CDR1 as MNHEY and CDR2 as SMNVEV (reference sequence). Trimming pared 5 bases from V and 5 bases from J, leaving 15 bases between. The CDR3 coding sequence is TGTGCCAGCAGTGTACAGGGTTCTCCGGAGACCCAGTACTTC. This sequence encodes CASSVQGSPETQYF.

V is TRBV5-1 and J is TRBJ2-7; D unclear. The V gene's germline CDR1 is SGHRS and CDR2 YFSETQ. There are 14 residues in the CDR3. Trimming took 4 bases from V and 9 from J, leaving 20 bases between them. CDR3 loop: CASSPGKTTSRQYF. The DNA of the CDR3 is TGCGCCAGCAGCCCCGGAAAAACGACAAGTCGGCAGTACTTC. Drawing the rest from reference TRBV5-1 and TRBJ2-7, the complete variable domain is KAGVTQTPRYLIKTRGQQVTLSCSPISGHRSVSWYQQTPGQGLQFLFEYFSETQRNKGNFPGRFSGRQFSNSRSEMNVSTLELGDSALYLCASSPGKTTSRQYFGPGTRLTVT.

For the CDR3, the DNA is TGCGCCAGCAGCCCTGCCTCCCTAAACAATGAGCAGTTCTTC. Its protein product is CASSPASLNNEQFF. The V gene is TRBV4-1, the J gene TRBJ2-1; D remains ambiguous. CDR3 size: 14 residues. Trimming took off 4 bases at V and 5 bases at J, with 12 bases between the two ends. Germline values: CDR1 MGHRA, CDR2 YSYEKL.

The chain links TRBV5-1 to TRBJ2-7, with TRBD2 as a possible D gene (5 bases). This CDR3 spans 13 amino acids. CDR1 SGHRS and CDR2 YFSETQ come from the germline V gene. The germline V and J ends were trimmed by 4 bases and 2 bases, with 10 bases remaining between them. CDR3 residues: CASSPGKAYEQYF. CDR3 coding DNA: TGCGCCAGCAGCCCCGGGAAGGCCTACGAGCAGTACTTC.

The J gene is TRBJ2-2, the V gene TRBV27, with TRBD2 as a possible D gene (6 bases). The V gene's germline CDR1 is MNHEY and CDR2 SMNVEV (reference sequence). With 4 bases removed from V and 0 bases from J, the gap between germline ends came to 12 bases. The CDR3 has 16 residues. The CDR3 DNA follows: TGTGCCAGCAGTTGGGGCGGGATTTCGAACACCGGGGAGCTGTTTTTT. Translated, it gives CASSWGGISNTGELFF.

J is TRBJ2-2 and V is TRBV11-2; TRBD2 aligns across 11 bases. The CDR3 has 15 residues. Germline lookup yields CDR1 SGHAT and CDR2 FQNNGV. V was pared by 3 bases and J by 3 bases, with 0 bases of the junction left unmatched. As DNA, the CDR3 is TGTGCCAGCAGCTTTAGCGGGGGGGACACCGGGGAGCTGTTTTTT. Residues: CASSFSGGDTGELFF.

CDR3 DNA sequence: TGTGCCAGTAGTCCCTGGGACGGCTCCTACGAGCAGTACTTC. Its translation is CASSPWDGSYEQYF. The rearrangement joins TRBV19 to TRBJ2-7, with D perhaps given as TRBD1 or TRBD2 (5 bases each). V lost 5 bases, J lost 0 bases, and 11 bases lay in between. This CDR3 is built from 14 residues. Germline V gives CDR1 LNHDA, CDR2 SQIVND (reference sequence).

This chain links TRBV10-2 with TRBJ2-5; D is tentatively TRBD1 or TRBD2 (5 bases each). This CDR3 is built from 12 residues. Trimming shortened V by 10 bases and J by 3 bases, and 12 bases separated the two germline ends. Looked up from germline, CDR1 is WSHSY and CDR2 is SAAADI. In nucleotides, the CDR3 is TGCGCCACCTACGGGGCGAAAGAGACCCAGTACTTC. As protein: CATYGAKETQYF.

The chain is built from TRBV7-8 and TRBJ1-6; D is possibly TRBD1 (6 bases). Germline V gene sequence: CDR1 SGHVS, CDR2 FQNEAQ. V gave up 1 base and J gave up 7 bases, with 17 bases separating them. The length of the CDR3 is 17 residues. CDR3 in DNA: TGTGCCAGCAGCTTAGTTTTGGGAGACAGGAACAATTCACCCCTCCACTTT. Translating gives CASSLVLGDRNNSPLHF.

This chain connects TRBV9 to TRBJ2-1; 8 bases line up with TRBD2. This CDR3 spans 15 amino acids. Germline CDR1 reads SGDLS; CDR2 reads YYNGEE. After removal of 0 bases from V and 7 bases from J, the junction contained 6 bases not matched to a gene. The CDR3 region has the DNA TGTGCCAGCAGCGTAGGTCGGGGGGGCAAAAATGAGCAGTTCTTC. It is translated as CASSVGRGGKNEQFF.

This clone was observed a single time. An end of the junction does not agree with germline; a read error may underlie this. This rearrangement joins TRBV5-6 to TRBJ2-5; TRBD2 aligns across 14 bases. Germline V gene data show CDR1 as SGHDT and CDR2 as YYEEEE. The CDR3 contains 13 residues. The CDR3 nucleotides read TGTGCCAGCAGCGGGGGACTAGCGGGAGACGGGCACTTC. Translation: CASSGGLAGDGHF.

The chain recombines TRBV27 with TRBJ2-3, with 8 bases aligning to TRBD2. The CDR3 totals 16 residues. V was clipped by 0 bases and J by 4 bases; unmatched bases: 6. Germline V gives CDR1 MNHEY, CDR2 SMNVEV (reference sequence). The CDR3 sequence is CASSLSGAGAPDTQYF. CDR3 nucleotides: TGTGCCAGCAGTTTATCGGGAGCGGGAGCCCCAGATACGCAGTATTTT.

CDR3 bases: TGTGCCAGCAGTTTGCAGGGCCAACTCCAAGAGACCCAGTACTTC. Translation: CASSLQGQLQETQYF. The chain couples TRBV28 to TRBJ2-5; D possibly corresponds to TRBD1 (5 bases). With 3 bases removed from V and 1 base from J, the gap between germline ends came to 12 bases. The germline V gene encodes CDR1 MDHEN and CDR2 SYDVKM. The CDR3 is made up of 15 amino acids.

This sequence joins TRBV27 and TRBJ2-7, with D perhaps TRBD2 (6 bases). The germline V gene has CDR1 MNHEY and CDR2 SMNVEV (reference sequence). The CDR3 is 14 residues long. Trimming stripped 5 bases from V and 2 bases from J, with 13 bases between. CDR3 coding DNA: TGTGCCAGCAGTCAGGGCGGAGGGACCTACGAGCAGTACTTC. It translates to CASSQGGGTYEQYF.

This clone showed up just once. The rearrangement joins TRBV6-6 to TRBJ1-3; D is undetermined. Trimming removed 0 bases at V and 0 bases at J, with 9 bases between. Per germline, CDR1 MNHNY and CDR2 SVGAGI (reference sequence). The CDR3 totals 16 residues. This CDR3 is CASSYSETVSGNTIYF. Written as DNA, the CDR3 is TGTGCCAGCAGTTACTCGGAAACAGTCTCTGGAAACACCATATATTTT.

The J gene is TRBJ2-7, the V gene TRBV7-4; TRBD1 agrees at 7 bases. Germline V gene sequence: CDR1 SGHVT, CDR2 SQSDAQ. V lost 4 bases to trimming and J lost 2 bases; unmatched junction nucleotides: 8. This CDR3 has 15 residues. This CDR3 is CASSSGQCCPYEQYF. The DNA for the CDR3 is TGTGCCAGCAGCTCGGGACAGTGTTGCCCCTACGAGCAGTACTTC.

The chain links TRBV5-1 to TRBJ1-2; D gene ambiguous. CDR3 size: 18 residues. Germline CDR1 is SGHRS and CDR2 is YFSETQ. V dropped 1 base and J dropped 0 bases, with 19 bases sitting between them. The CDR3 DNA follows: TGCGCCAGCAGCTTGTATATAATACACGGGGAGACTAACTATGGCTACACCTTC. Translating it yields CASSLYIIHGETNYGYTF. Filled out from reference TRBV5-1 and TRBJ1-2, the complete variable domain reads KAGVTQTPRYLIKTRGQQVTLSCSPISGHRSVSWYQQTPGQGLQFLFEYFSETQRNKGNFPGRFSGRQFSNSRSEMNVSTLELGDSALYLCASSLYIIHGETNYGYTFGSGTRLTVV.

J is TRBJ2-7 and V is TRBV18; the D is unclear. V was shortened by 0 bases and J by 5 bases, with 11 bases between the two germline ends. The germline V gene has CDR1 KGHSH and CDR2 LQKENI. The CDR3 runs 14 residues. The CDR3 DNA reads TGTGCCAGCTCACCACCGTATGGGCCGGACGAGCAGTACTTC. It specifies CASSPPYGPDEQYF.